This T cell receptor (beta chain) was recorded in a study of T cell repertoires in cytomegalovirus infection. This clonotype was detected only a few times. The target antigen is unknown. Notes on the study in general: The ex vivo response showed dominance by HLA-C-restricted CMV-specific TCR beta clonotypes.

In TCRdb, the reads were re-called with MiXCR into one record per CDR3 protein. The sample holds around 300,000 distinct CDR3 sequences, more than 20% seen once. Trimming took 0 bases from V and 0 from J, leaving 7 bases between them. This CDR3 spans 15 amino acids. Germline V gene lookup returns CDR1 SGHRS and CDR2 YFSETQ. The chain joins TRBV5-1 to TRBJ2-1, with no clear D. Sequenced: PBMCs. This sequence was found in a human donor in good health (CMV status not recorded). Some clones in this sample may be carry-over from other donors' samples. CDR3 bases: TGCGCCAGCAGCTTGGAAGGAAACTCCTACAATGAGCAGTTCTTC. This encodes CASSLEGNSYNEQFF.